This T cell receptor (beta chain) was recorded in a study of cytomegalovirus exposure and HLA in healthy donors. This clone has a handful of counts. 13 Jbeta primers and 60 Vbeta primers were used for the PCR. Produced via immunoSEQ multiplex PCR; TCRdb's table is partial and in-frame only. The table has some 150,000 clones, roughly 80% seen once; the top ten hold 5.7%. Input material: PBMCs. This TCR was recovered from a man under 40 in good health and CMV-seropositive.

The CDR3, as DNA: TGTGCCAGCGATAAGGTAGGGGGCCCCTACGAGCAGTACTTC. Its protein product is CASDKVGGPYEQYF. The V and J genes are TRBV28 and TRBJ2-7; 7 bases are shared with TRBD1. With V trimmed by 8 bases and J by 2 bases, 9 bases remained unmatched. The CDR3 runs to 14 residues. Germline CDR1 reads MDHEN; CDR2 reads SYDVKM.